This TCR beta chain is from a study of T cells in Graves' hyperthyroidism and ophthalmopathy. Ophthalmopathy patients had moderate-to-severe active disease, CAS ≥3, NOSPECS ≥4, and disease duration under 3 months. The CDR3 regions of TCR beta were amplified from RNA transcripts. Researchers ran a first-round RT-PCR on the TCR CDR3 using the HTBI primer set. TCRdb re-derived calls from the multiplex PCR reads in MiXCR, one entry per CDR3 protein. Of hundreds of thousands of distinct CDR3 sequences in the sample, approximately 24% are singletons; the top ten hold roughly 10%. As concerns this clonotype: Given a much more abundant clone one base away, this may be a read error.

Germline values: CDR1 SEHNR, CDR2 FQNEAQ (reference sequence). The CDR3 loop spans 15 amino acids. Trimming stripped 4 bases from V and 14 bases from J, with 26 bases between. The rearrangement links TRBV7-9 to TRBJ1-2; a weak D match, TRBD1 (5 bases). Sequenced input: blood. The TCR originated in a woman aged 25 to 39 with Graves' ophthalmopathy. The CDR3 is CASSYAGSPSDVSTF. The CDR3 nucleotides are TGTGCCAGCAGCTATGCAGGGTCCCCTTCAGATGTATCTACCTTC.